This is a list of T cell receptor beta chains from one sample in a study of T cell changes during pregnancy in multiple sclerosis. Measured with immunoSEQ multiplex PCR; TCRdb has only the in-frame clones, and not every one. The data hold about 38,000 clones, with about nine tenths observed a single time. The sample consisted of CD4+ T cells from peripheral blood mononuclear cells, taken after pregnancy. Every receptor here comes from a female donor in good health, enrolled as a control in a pregnancy study. The CDR3 runs from the conserved cysteine through the conserved F or W. A D gene is named only where the DNA matches it firmly. A clone size is listed for some rows: how often the clone was seen (once, few, many), or a class if it is expanded.

>TRBV2|TRBJ2-7|once|TRBD2
TGTGCCAGCACCGGGACTAGCGGGAGGTCAGAGCAGTACTTC
CASTGTSGRSEQYF
>TRBV27|TRBJ2-1|.|TRBD2
TGTGCCAGCAGTTTTAGAGTAGCGGGGGGCCATGAGCAGTTCTTC
CASSFRVAGGHEQFF
>TRBV5-4|TRBJ1-2|.|.
TGTGCCAGCAGGCCATCAGGGTATGGCTACACCTTC
CASRPSGYGYTF
>TRBV10-2|TRBJ1-6|few|.
TGCGCCAGCAACGACAGGAGCTGGTCACCCCTCCACTTT
CASNDRSWSPLHF
>TRBV5-4|TRBJ1-1|.|.
TGTGCCAGCAGCTTGGGGACTATATCAGCTTTCTTT
CASSLGTISAFF
>TRBV10-3|TRBJ1-1|.|TRBD1
TGTGCCATCACCGGACAGGGGGCGGGCACTGAAGCTTTCTTT
CAITGQGAGTEAFF
>TRBV4-3|TRBJ1-2|.|.
TGCGCCAGCAGCCAAGTGAGGGGGATTGGCTATGGCTACACCTTC
CASSQVRGIGYGYTF
>TRBV7-2|TRBJ1-2|.|.
TGTGCCAGCAGCTTAGCAGGGGGGGCTTCCAGCTATGGCTACACCTTC
CASSLAGGASSYGYTF
>TRBV28|TRBJ2-2|.|TRBD1
TGTGCCAGCAGCCCGACAGGGTCGACCGGGGAGCTGTTTTTT
CASSPTGSTGELFF
>TRBV6-5|TRBJ1-1|.|TRBD1
TGTGCCAGCAGCTACAGGGGGCAAGCTGAAGCTTTCTTT
CASSYRGQAEAFF
>TRBV18|TRBJ2-7|.|TRBD1
TGTGCCAGCTCACCACTCCAGGGGGCATCCGAGCAGTACTTC
CASSPLQGASEQYF
>TRBV10-1|TRBJ1-1|.|.
TGCGCCAGCAGTCATTTTGGGAGTCGGAACACTGAAGCTTTCTTT
CASSHFGSRNTEAFF
>TRBV30|TRBJ2-7|.|TRBD1
TGTGCCTGGAGTGCCGGGACAGGGGGGAACGAGCAGTACTTC
CAWSAGTGGNEQYF
>TRBV7-8|TRBJ1-4|.|.
TGTGCCAGCAGCTTCCACCAAGCAGGGCTGCAGGTGTTAACTGAAAAACTGTTTTTT
CASSFHQAGLQVLTEKLFF
>TRBV14|TRBJ1-3|.|.
TGTGCCAGCAGCCCCCTCTGGGCCACAGGGTCTGGAAACACCATATATTTT
CASSPLWATGSGNTIYF
>TRBV2|TRBJ2-5|.|.
TGTGCCAGCAGCAAAGGACAGCGGTACCAAGAGACCCAGTACTTC
CASSKGQRYQETQYF
>TRBV4-1|TRBJ1-2|.|.
TGCGCCAGCAGCCTCCTTGAGGAGGGATCCTATGGCTACACCTTC
CASSLLEEGSYGYTF
>TRBV29-1|TRBJ1-4|.|.
TGCAGCGTCGGCAGGGGAACTAATGAAAAACTGTTTTTT
CSVGRGTNEKLFF
>TRBV19|TRBJ1-1|.|.
TGTGCCAGTAGTATGTCAGGGGTCAGCACTGAAGCTTTCTTT
CASSMSGVSTEAFF
>TRBV11-2|TRBJ2-1|.|TRBD2
TGTGCCAGCAGCCCTGTAGCGGGGATCTACAATGAGCAGTTCTTC
CASSPVAGIYNEQFF
>TRBV5-1|TRBJ1-5|.|TRBD1
TGCGCCAGCAGCGCCGGGACAGTGGGGCAGCCCCAGCATTTT
CASSAGTVGQPQHF
>TRBV7-2|TRBJ2-7|.|TRBD1
TGTGCCAGCAGCCCGTCAGGGACAGGATCCTACGAGCAGTACTTC
CASSPSGTGSYEQYF
>TRBV19|TRBJ2-7|.|.
TGTGCCAGTTCAGACCTATCCCCGGGACACTGGGGCGAGCAGTACTTC
CASSDLSPGHWGEQYF
>TRBV27|TRBJ1-2|.|TRBD1
TGTGCCAGCAGCCCCGGGACAGGGGGCCGGGCGGCCGGCTACACCTTC
CASSPGTGGRAAGYTF
>TRBV7-2|TRBJ1-5|.|.
TGTGCCAGCAGCTACACCGGCGGGGGCAATCAGCCCCAGCATTTT
CASSYTGGGNQPQHF
>TRBV4-1|TRBJ1-1|.|.
TGCGCCAGCAGCCAAGAGATGCGGAACACTGAAGCTTTCTTT
CASSQEMRNTEAFF
>TRBV5-5|TRBJ1-2|.|.
TGTGCCAGCAGCTTGGGACCCAGCGGGTCTGGCTACACCTTC
CASSLGPSGSGYTF